This T cell receptor beta chain is from a study of cytomegalovirus exposure and HLA in healthy donors (dated by TCRdb to 2017 to 2019). Study-wide context: An earlier analysis of more than 550 of the donors reported 276 Gb of sequence data and 95 million to 130 million unique TCR beta sequences obtained from some 200 million T cells. A separate validation cohort of roughly 130 different subjects was used in addition to the 666-subject first cohort. An earlier analysis of about 600 of the donors used high-throughput TCR beta sequencing to judge whether each TCR beta V gene segment behaved as functional or pseudogenic. On average, around 240,000 unique TCR beta nucleotide sequences were sequenced per donor among 300 to 500 genotyped donors of the cohort, with 15% to 20% of those sequences being non-productive. Donor age, sex, ethnicity and CMV serostatus were compiled together with the repertoire data. Because of strong linkage in the cohort, five DR-DQ haplotypes were treated as single units for association and clustering. The study combined high-throughput TCR immunosequencing, statistical association of individual TCRs with disease status, and machine learning to predict cytomegalovirus infection status. The study used immunosequencing to profile the T cell repertoires of approximately 690 subjects and linked those repertoires to cytomegalovirus serostatus. An early release that covered about 640 HLA-typed donors contained around 300 gigabases of sequencing data and tens of millions of unique TCR sequences. Of the 350 to 450 genotyped donors, 65% to 90% fell in the genetic ancestry cluster associated with self-reported Caucasian donors. To study patterns of TCR occurrence, a later analysis re-analyzed previously published TCR beta repertoires from hundreds of donors and added high-resolution HLA genotyping. The study aimed to test whether signatures of past pathogen exposure could be identified by cataloging public T cell receptors. All discovery cohort repertoires had been generated on a single sequencing platform. Typing coverage varied by locus: roughly 620-630 donors for A, B, C, DRB1 and DQB1; more than 500 for DQA1; more than 600 for DPA1; under 490 for DPB1. In the later analysis, no new phenotypic data were used to find candidate immune exposures; instead, reliance was placed on TCR beta sequences and their occurrence across donors. Both class I and class II loci were covered by HLA typing, at four-digit resolution. A later genetic analysis used genome-wide SNP genotypes for about 65% of the roughly 700 donors, treating that subset as a discovery cohort. Study-wide findings and limitations: Because some donors lacked HLA typing at each locus, the association tests relied only on the typed subset. In a later analysis, the rate of TCR association differed among HLA loci, with DRB1 alleles having the most associated TCRs and HLA-C alleles having the fewest. V-gene and J-gene trimming of TCR beta chains was associated with a missense DCLRE1C variant in a later genetic analysis, and the association was replicated in an independent cohort. For the cohort, immune exposure information was limited to CMV serostatus. A further reported finding was that TCR beta sequences accurately predicted the HLA-A and HLA-B alleles for most subjects in the first cohort. The sequencing pipeline was judged likely to have produced a cluster of highly shared sequence variants as a technical artifact. The study listed approximately 160 TCR beta chains as associated with cytomegalovirus. When HLA alleles, especially DR and DQ, strongly co-occurred, attributing TCR associations to individual alleles was difficult. Some IMGT-functional V segments, including TRBV6-2 and TRBV6-3, could not be distinguished by the 87-base-pair reads and were therefore excluded. Broadly in line with IMGT annotations, most TCR beta V segments showed up in productive rearrangements about 90% or about 30% of the time in an earlier analysis of 450 to 600 of the donors. While some public TCRs were present in many individuals, most TCR sequences turned up only very rarely across donors. Most CMV-associated TCR beta chains appeared to be HLA-restricted in a later analysis, and the HLA associations seemed to be driven largely by CMV exposure. About 17 rarely observed V segments, including chromosome 9 orphons, were excluded from the earlier analysis of several hundred of the donors because counts were too low. Cytomegalovirus status was reported to be diagnosed by the classifier with high specificity and sensitivity in both the original and validation cohorts. In a later analysis, HLA-associated TCR beta chains showed more clonal expansion and lower generation probabilities than non-associated chains that were equally common. In this cohort, only TCR beta chains were sequenced, and detectable features were limited by the absence of alpha or paired-chain data. A later genetic analysis reported fewer N-insertions in productive TCRs among donors in an Asian-associated ancestry cluster than the approximately 670-donor mean. The authors suggested that the approach could potentially be extended to other disease states and immunological phenotypes. Linkage disequilibrium might explain the correlated functional status among segregating V segments, but an unknown experimental factor could not be ruled out. Presence/absence analyses assumed roughly uniform sequencing depth across donors, an assumption that may not hold. In a later analysis, some 17,000 TCR beta sequences were associated with specific HLA alleles at a false discovery rate of 0.05. In vitro tests confirmed that a few of the cytomegalovirus-associated TCR beta chains recognize cytomegalovirus antigens. Several of the top co-occurrence clusters appeared to be linked to parvovirus B19, influenza, CMV and Epstein-Barr virus, according to a later analysis.

Of note for this clone: Its antigen has not been determined. Base-call qualities are not available, and no considerably larger clone is one nucleotide away.

The cohort comprised around 700 healthy bone marrow donors. At the time of sampling, every cohort member was nominally healthy, though immune exposures that went unrecorded were likely present. The donor tested CMV seronegative and was one of the 352 seronegative cohort members. Each donor provided a peripheral blood sample, and peripheral blood mononuclear cells were used for TCR beta sequencing. Genomic DNA was extracted from the blood cell samples with the Qiagen DNeasy Blood Extraction Kit. V loses 4 bases at its end and J loses 2 bases; junction bases beyond the gene matches: 8. As encoded in the germline V gene (reference sequence), CDR1 is LNHDA while CDR2 is SQIVND. Reading from cysteine to phenylalanine, the CDR3 counts 15 amino acids. Only the CDR3 DNA is retained, 45 bases long and in frame from the first base. Libraries came from the immunoSEQ multiplex PCR assay. A mixture of 60 forward primers for TCR Vbeta segments and 13 reverse primers for TCR Jbeta segments was used in the multiplex PCR. A multiplex PCR assay on genomic DNA amplified the CDR3 region of rearranged TCR beta genes. On the Illumina HiSeq System, the amplified TCR beta libraries were sequenced as 87-base-pair reads. The study's processing was this. A later analysis tallied tens of millions of unique TCR beta chains across the 700 or so repertoires, and 10 million to 11 million of those chains were shared by two or more donors. A nearest-neighbor algorithm error-corrected the raw reads and collapsed the reads into unique sequences, merging closely related sequences to remove PCR and sequencing errors. Alignment of CDR3 sequences to IMGT reference sequences was used to assign V, D and J gene segments. For a sequence to be retained, a match of at least six nucleotides was required to both a V gene segment and a J gene segment. A rearrangement was called productive if the CDR3 had no stop codons and remained in frame with V and J, and every other rearrangement was called non-productive. CDR3 was defined according to IMGT convention as the region running from the second conserved V-encoded cysteine to the conserved J-encoded phenylalanine. In an earlier analysis of around 640 of the donors, sequences lacking an unambiguous match to a single V gene segment were excluded. An earlier analysis of 587 of the donors called V segments functional above 56.7% productive rearrangements and segregating when the between-donor standard deviation exceeded 5%. To diagnose cytomegalovirus status from the catalog of TCR beta chain sequences, a statistical classification framework was built. V and J gene assignment, in a later analysis, came from comparing TCR nucleotide sequences with IMGT/GENE-DB human TR gene sequences. In a later analysis, CDR3 sequences and most-parsimonious VDJ recombination scenarios were assigned using the TCRdist pipeline. A later analysis defined each TCR beta chain by its CDR3 amino acid sequence plus V-gene family, and excluded reads lacking a unique V-gene family. As a way to deal with suspected cross-contamination and a sequencing artifact, a later analysis dropped roughly 620 nucleotide sequences that were highly shared and had low generation probability. In a later analysis, a clonal expansion index for each public chain was calculated from normalized within-repertoire ranks of inferred template counts. Generation probabilities in a later analysis came from a VDJ recombination model fitted to out-of-frame rearrangements, and those results were checked against IGoR. A later analysis scored TCR-TCR, TCR-HLA and TCR-CMV co-occurrence with hypergeometric tests, applying a repertoire-size bias correction to TCR pairs. False discovery rates were estimated in a later analysis by permuting HLA or CMV assignments 20 times. In a later analysis, co-occurring TCRs were grouped using DBSCAN, with TCRdist sequence similarity added in when clustering inside HLA-allele-positive subsets. Repertoires with fewer than 30,000 or more than 120,000 public chains, plus five repertoires with anomalous nucleotide sharing, were excluded from co-occurrence clustering. TCRdb carries this immuneACCESS record with in-frame sequences only. Its versions omit some clonotypes, under half of them owing to an unresolved V gene in the studies checked, with the rest unexplained. Clone size and the V and J calls come from that table; the DNA yielded D and trimming. Present in this sample are 170,000 or so clones, roughly 80% of which were seen just once. The ten largest clones take up roughly 0.7% of the sample.

The TCR originated in a boy between 10 and 17 years old in good health and CMV-seronegative. The specimen was PBMCs. The chain was built from TRBV19 and TRBJ2-7; 7 bases in between match TRBD2. CDR3 sequence: CASSRPSGKTYEQYF. Here is the DNA: TGTGCCAGTAGTAGGCCGAGCGGGAAAACCTACGAGCAGTACTTC.